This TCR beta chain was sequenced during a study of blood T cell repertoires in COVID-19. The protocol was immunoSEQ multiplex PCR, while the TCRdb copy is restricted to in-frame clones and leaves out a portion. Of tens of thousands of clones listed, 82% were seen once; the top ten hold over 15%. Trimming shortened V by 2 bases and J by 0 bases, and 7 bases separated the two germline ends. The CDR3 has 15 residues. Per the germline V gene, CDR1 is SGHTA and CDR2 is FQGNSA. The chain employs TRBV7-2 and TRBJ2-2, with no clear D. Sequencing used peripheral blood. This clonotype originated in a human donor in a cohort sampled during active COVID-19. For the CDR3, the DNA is TGTGCCAGCAGCTTACAGAAATCGAACACCGGGGAGCTGTTTTTT. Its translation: CASSLQKSNTGELFF.